This T cell receptor (beta chain) originates from a study of T cell changes during pregnancy in multiple sclerosis. The V end was cut by 6 bases, the J end by 4 bases, with 16 bases between. This CDR3 contains 15 residues. Germline CDR1 MNHNS, CDR2 SASEGT. Some clones are missing from TCRdb's copy, which holds only in-frame ones; the method was immunoSEQ multiplex PCR. This sample carries approximately 45,000 clones, around four fifths of them seen once, and the ten largest clones take 0.55% to 0.75%. This TCR was sampled from a female donor with multiple sclerosis, enrolled in a pregnancy study. This material consisted of CD4+ T cells from peripheral blood mononuclear cells, taken before pregnancy. The chain is built from TRBV6-1 and TRBJ2-1, with a possible D match to TRBD2 (6 bases). The CDR3 nucleotides are TGTGCCAGCAGAGGCCTCGGGAGCCCGTACAATGAGCAGTTCTTC. Protein: CASRGLGSPYNEQFF.